This TCR beta chain derives from a study of T cell repertoires in cytomegalovirus infection. About the study: In the study, CMV epitopes included recently identified HLA-C-restricted and well-studied HLA-B-restricted ones. It can be stated that public TCR beta signatures indicated CMV infection as well as a matching HLA type. Notes on the study in general: HLA-C-restricted CMV clonotypes gave the most frequent clonotype in two of eight donors. Using cumulative public TCR beta family frequency, the authors identified those who carried CMV together with the relevant HLA.

TCRdb independently ran MiXCR on the reads; one entry per CDR3 protein. Of about 920,000 distinct CDR3 sequences listed, 31% are singletons. Details on this clonotype: What it recognizes is unknown.

Germline CDR1 is MNHNY and CDR2 is SVGAGI (reference sequence). The CDR3 consists of 12 residues. Trimming stripped 6 bases from V and 5 bases from J, with 10 bases between. The material was cultured CD8+ T cells from PBMCs, obtained from culture after CMV antigen stimulation. The TCR was taken from a human donor in good health (CMV status not recorded). Some clones in this sample may be carry-over from other donors' samples. The rearrangement joins TRBV6-6 to TRBJ1-1; D gene uncertain. The chain's CDR3 is CASREGETEAFF. For the CDR3, the DNA is TGTGCCAGCAGGGAAGGAGAGACTGAAGCTTTCTTT.